Many counts were recorded for the clone carrying this TCR beta chain. Its specificity is not known. TCRdb re-called the RT-PCR reads through MiXCR, storing one row per CDR3 protein. Found here are 650,000 to 800,000 distinct CDR3 sequences, approximately 15% of them singletons; the top ten hold approximately 7%. Germline V lookup: CDR1 SGHDT, CDR2 YYEEEE. This CDR3 comprises 13 residues. Trimming took 3 bases from V and 11 from J; bases not matched to a gene: 10. This entry comes from a study of response to subunit inactivated influenza vaccine. Study-wide results and limits: The study's authors posited that every seasonal influenza vaccination enlists few new T cells.

This TCR came from a man in his forties or fifties who received an inactivated influenza vaccine. The chain is built from TRBV5-6 and TRBJ1-1; 7 nucleotides line up with TRBD1. The material was PBMCs from blood, obtained around 15 days before vaccination. The CDR3 DNA follows: TGTGCCAGCAGCTACTTGGGACAGTCGAAGGCTTTCTTT. This translates into CASSYLGQSKAFF.